This T cell receptor (beta chain) was obtained from a study of cytomegalovirus exposure and HLA in healthy donors. Study conclusions and caveats: Researchers counted 150 to 200 TCR beta chains as cytomegalovirus-associated. Three CMV-associated chains were confirmed in vitro to be specific for CMV antigens.

The V gene's germline CDR1 is SGHDT and CDR2 YYEEEE. V trimming: 4 bases; J trimming: 0 bases; junction bases outside the gene matches: 6. The CDR3 contains 16 residues. The donors were members of the approximately 120-subject validation cohort (separate from the 666-subject first cohort). Note on this clone: Its cognate antigen is unknown.

Sequenced by immunoSEQ multiplex PCR; TCRdb stores in-frame clones only, minus some. The sample consists of under 80,000 clones, 94% of them appearing once. The source material was PBMCs. This TCR was recovered from a woman between 18 and 29 years old in good health and CMV-seronegative. The chain employs TRBV5-6 and TRBJ2-1; 8 bases map to TRBD2. CDR3 region: CASSDLSGISYNEQFF. CDR3 DNA: TGTGCCAGCAGCGACCTTAGCGGGATCTCCTACAATGAGCAGTTCTTC.